A selection of T cell receptor beta chains follows, all from one sample in a study of blood T cell repertoires in COVID-19. Produced via immunoSEQ multiplex PCR; TCRdb's table is partial and in-frame only. The table includes 200,000 to 250,000 clones, around 80% detected once. Sequencing was carried out using PBMCs or T cells enriched from blood (not recorded which). The source of these receptors is a man aged 55 to 70 who had recovered from COVID-19. Both conserved end residues are part of each CDR3. D genes are given only for firm matches. Where a row states a size, it is once, few, many or the class of an expanded clone; other rows omit it.

TRBV7-9	TRBJ2-3	-	-	TGTGCCAGCAGCCTCGGGGGGCCAAGCACAGATACGCAGTATTTT	CASSLGGPSTDTQYF
TRBV4-2	TRBJ1-2	-	TRBD1	TGTGCCAGCAGCCAAGTACAGGGGGAAGGCTATGGCTACACCTTC	CASSQVQGEGYGYTF
TRBV5-4	TRBJ1-4	-	TRBD1	TGTGCCAGCAGCAAGACAGGGGCAACTAATGAAAAACTGTTTTTT	CASSKTGATNEKLFF
TRBV7-6	TRBJ2-7	once	-	TGTGCCAGCAGCTTAGGGGCCGAGCAGTACTTC	CASSLGAEQYF
TRBV6-5	TRBJ1-6	-	TRBD1	TGTGCCAGCAGAAAAGACAGGGTGGGATCACCCCTCCACTTT	CASRKDRVGSPLHF
TRBV30	TRBJ2-2	once	TRBD2	TGTGCCTGGAGTTCGGGGGGGAACACCGGGGAGCTGTTTTTT	CAWSSGGNTGELFF
TRBV30	TRBJ1-1	-	-	TGTGCCTGGAGTCCTAGAGTATACACTGAAGCTTTCTTT	CAWSPRVYTEAFF
TRBV5-1	TRBJ1-1	once	-	TGCGCCAGCAGCTTGCAGGTGGGCCCGAACACTGAAGCTTTCTTT	CASSLQVGPNTEAFF
TRBV9	TRBJ1-4	-	-	TGTGCCAGCAGCCTCCGGGGGACCGCGCATGAAAAACTGTTTTTT	CASSLRGTAHEKLFF
TRBV20-1	TRBJ1-2	-	-	TGCAGTGCTATGGTGCAGGCAGGCTACACCTTC	CSAMVQAGYTF
TRBV24-1	TRBJ1-4	once	-	TGTGCCACCAGTCAATCGGGGGGAACTAATGAAAAACTGTTTTTT	CATSQSGGTNEKLFF
TRBV3-1/TRBV3-2	TRBJ1-2	-	-	TGTGCCAGCGAGGACACGAACTATGGCTACACCTTC	CASEDTNYGYTF
TRBV5-4	TRBJ2-2	-	TRBD1	TGTGCCAGCAGCCCCGGGACAGACTTCACCGGGGAGCTGTTTTTT	CASSPGTDFTGELFF
TRBV19	TRBJ1-1	-	TRBD1	TGTGCCAGTACCGGAACAGGGGGAAGCACTGAAGCTTTCTTT	CASTGTGGSTEAFF
TRBV3-1/TRBV3-2	TRBJ1-4	-	-	TGTGCCAGCAGCCAAGACGGAGTGGATGAAAAACTGTTTTTT	CASSQDGVDEKLFF
TRBV28	TRBJ1-2	-	-	TGTGCCAGCAGTTTACAGGACTATGGCTACACCTTC	CASSLQDYGYTF
TRBV4-2	TRBJ2-5	-	TRBD2	TGTGCCAGCAGCCGGGCCACTAGCGGGGCGAACCAAGAGACCCAGTACTTC	CASSRATSGANQETQYF
TRBV19	TRBJ1-1	few	TRBD1	TGTGCCAGTAGCCCCCTAAACAGGGGGAGAGCTGAAGCTTTCTTT	CASSPLNRGRAEAFF
TRBV5-1	TRBJ2-5	-	-	TGCGCCAGCAGCTTGGTCGGGACATCGCTGGGGGAGACCCAGTACTTC	CASSLVGTSLGETQYF
TRBV5-1	TRBJ2-7	-	-	TGCGCCAGCAGCTGGACCGACAGATACGAGCAGTACTTC	CASSWTDRYEQYF
TRBV24-1	TRBJ2-1	-	-	TGTGCCACCAGTGATCCGGCGGAGACTAGCTCCTACAATGAGCAGTTCTTC	CATSDPAETSSYNEQFF
TRBV27	TRBJ1-4	-	-	TGTGCCAGCAGTTTATTCCCTTCAACTAATGAAAAACTGTTTTTT	CASSLFPSTNEKLFF
TRBV18	TRBJ1-1	-	-	TGTGCCAGCTCGCGAGAAGGGGGGGAGCTGAACACTGAAGCTTTCTTT	CASSREGGELNTEAFF
TRBV7-9	TRBJ2-7	-	-	TGTGCCAGCAGCCTGAGCTCCTACGAGCAGTACTTC	CASSLSSYEQYF
TRBV19	TRBJ2-7	-	-	TGTGCCAGTAGTACCGAGGCGGCAGGGCCCTACGAGCAGTACTTC	CASSTEAAGPYEQYF
TRBV6-5	TRBJ1-2	-	-	TGTGCCAGCAGTAGCCATGCAGGGAAAGGGTATGGCTACACCTTC	CASSSHAGKGYGYTF
TRBV13	TRBJ2-5	-	-	TGTGCCAGCAGCTTACTTCCCGTGGAGGAGACCCAGTACTTC	CASSLLPVEETQYF
TRBV30	TRBJ1-6	-	TRBD1	TGTGCCTGGAGTCTAACACAGGGGAGCAATTCACCCCTCCACTTT	CAWSLTQGSNSPLHF
TRBV2	TRBJ2-6	-	TRBD2	TGTGCCAGCAGACCCCCGGGACTAGCGGGGGCCACCCCATCTGGGGCCAACGTCCTGACTTTC	CASRPPGLAGATPSGANVLTF
TRBV19	TRBJ1-2	-	TRBD1	TGTGCCAGTCAGGGACAGGGGAGCTATGGCTACACCTTC	CASQGQGSYGYTF
TRBV5-1	TRBJ2-3	few	-	TGCGCCAGCAGCTACCACATTCGACGGGCAGATACGCAGTATTTT	CASSYHIRRADTQYF
TRBV3-1/TRBV3-2	TRBJ1-1	-	-	TGTGCCAGCAGCCAAGATAGGAGCAACACTGAAGCTTTCTTT	CASSQDRSNTEAFF
TRBV11-2	TRBJ2-3	once	TRBD2	TGTGCCAGCAGCTTACTAGCGGGGGGGGTCACAGATACGCAGTATTTT	CASSLLAGGVTDTQYF
TRBV7-9	TRBJ2-2	many	-	TGTGCCAGCAGCCAGGACACGAACACCGGGGAGCTGTTTTTT	CASSQDTNTGELFF
TRBV11-3	TRBJ2-5	-	-	TGTGCCAGCAGCTTAGGAGCAGCAGGGCGGCAAGAGACCCAGTACTTC	CASSLGAAGRQETQYF
TRBV24-1	TRBJ1-2	-	-	TGTGCCACCAGTGACCCGGTGGGAGGGATGGATGGCTACACCTTC	CATSDPVGGMDGYTF
TRBV5-1	TRBJ2-5	-	TRBD1	TGCGCCAGCAGCACCGGGACAGGCCCCTCTCAAGAGACCCAGTACTTC	CASSTGTGPSQETQYF
TRBV18	TRBJ1-2	few	-	TGTGCCAGCTCACCCGCTAACTATGGCTACACCTTC	CASSPANYGYTF
TRBV6-5	TRBJ1-2	-	-	TGTGCCAGCAGTTACCACAATTCGCAGGGTGTAGCTGGCTACACCTTC	CASSYHNSQGVAGYTF
TRBV10-3	TRBJ1-1	-	TRBD1	TGTGCCATCAGTAGCCAGGGGGACACTGAAGCTTTCTTT	CAISSQGDTEAFF